These 7 T cell receptor beta chains came from one sample sequenced in a study of CD8+ T cells in alopecia areata. Extraction and reverse transcription of RNA yielded cDNA as the sequencing template. Only in-frame clones appear in the TCRdb table, and some are missing; sequencing was by immunoSEQ multiplex PCR. This table holds a few hundred thousand clones, more than 30% found once. Indicated treatment: oral pan-JAK inhibitor, 5-10 mg twice daily. Sequences were derived from CD4+ T cells sorted from blood, sampled at roughly week 30, from a patient treated with tofacitinib. The origin of the receptors is a human donor with alopecia areata.

In this sample, this clone turned up a few times. CDR3 sequence: CASSEVVGRNQPQHF. For the CDR3, the DNA is TGTGCCAGTAGTGAGGTGGTTGGGCGCAATCAGCCCCAGCATTTT. The chain recombines TRBV19 with TRBJ1-5; D not resolved. V gave up 5 bases and J gave up 2 bases, with 13 bases separating them. Germline V gene sequence: CDR1 LNHDA, CDR2 SQIVND (reference sequence). The CDR3 has 15 amino acids.

The CDR3, as DNA: TGTGCCAGCTCACCACTGGACAGGGCTTCCCAAGAGACCCAGTACTTC. Translated: CASSPLDRASQETQYF. This chain connects TRBV18 to TRBJ2-5; TRBD1 matches 8 bases. V trimming: 1 base; J trimming: 1 base; junction bases outside the gene matches: 5. In germline, CDR1 is KGHSH, CDR2 LQKENI. This CDR3 is 16 amino acids long.

This clone was seen only once. This chain uses TRBV6-5 with TRBJ2-1, with TRBD1 matching 8 bases. CDR1 MNHEY and CDR2 SVGAGI come from the germline V gene. With 2 bases clipped from V and 1 base from J, the junction kept 4 bases outside the gene matches. The CDR3 contains 16 residues. The CDR3 nucleotides are TGTGCCAGCAGTTACGAGCGGACAGGGTCCTACAATGAGCAGTTCTTC. Protein sequence: CASSYERTGSYNEQFF.

The chain combines TRBV25-1 with TRBJ1-2; D ambiguous. This CDR3 comprises 14 residues. Deletions cut 6 bases from V and 4 bases from J, with 15 bases between. Germline CDR1 reads MGHDK; CDR2 reads SYGVNS. The CDR3 region is CASSPTVGIYGYTF. CDR3 bases: TGTGCCAGCAGCCCCACCGTGGGGATCTATGGCTACACCTTC.

V gene TRBV6-5 combines with J gene TRBJ1-2; D gene ambiguous. This CDR3 is built from 11 residues. V was shortened by 6 bases and J by 2 bases, with 4 bases between the two germline ends. Looked up from germline, CDR1 is MNHEY and CDR2 is SVGAGI. The CDR3 sequence is CASSLNYGYTF. The CDR3 DNA follows: TGTGCCAGCAGCCTAAACTATGGCTACACCTTC.

The V call is TRBV11-2, the J call TRBJ1-6; D possibly corresponds to TRBD1 (6 bases). The V gene lost 1 base and the J gene lost 7 bases, with 17 bases spanning the gap. The CDR3 sequence is 17 residues long. CDR1 is SGHAT and CDR2 is FQNNGV in the germline V gene. The CDR3 here is CASSLGLRDTSNSPLHF. The CDR3 DNA sequence: TGTGCCAGCAGCTTAGGTTTAAGGGACACCTCGAATTCACCCCTCCACTTT.

This clone was counted only a few times. The V call is TRBV6-9, the J call TRBJ1-1, with TRBD1 matching over 9 bases. The CDR3 contains 13 residues. In germline, CDR1 is MNHGY, CDR2 SVAAGI. V was pared by 5 bases and J by 4 bases, with 2 bases of the junction left unmatched. CDR3 sequence reads: CASSADRGTEAFF. The DNA for the CDR3 is TGTGCCAGCAGTGCGGACAGGGGCACTGAAGCTTTCTTT.